The present TCR beta chain was sequenced within a study of blood T cell repertoires in COVID-19. Study-level information: The United States, Italy and Spain were the sources of the acute and convalescent COVID-19 samples. The cDNA or gDNA used as material had been derived from T cells, B-cell-depleted T cells, or PBMCs.

The germline CDR1 and CDR2 sequences are KGHSH and LQKENI. This CDR3 is built from 15 residues. Trimming removed 5 bases from V and 5 bases from J; junction bases left unmatched: 9. Original methodology: Researchers report that nucleated cell counts were estimated from reference gene primer amplification. Sequencing was performed with immunoSEQ multiplex PCR; in TCRdb, only in-frame clones are kept and a portion is missing. D and trimming were read from the DNA, whereas the V and J calls and clone size are those reported in that table. The data contain 75,000 to 100,000 clones, more than 70% of them singletons.

Specimen: peripheral blood. This chain uses TRBV18 with TRBJ2-1; 7 bases fit TRBD2. The clonotype comes from a man aged 65-85 years with acute or convalescent COVID-19. CDR3 coding DNA: TGTGCCAGCTCAAGTAAGGCTAGCGGTGACAATGAGCAGTTCTTC. It codes for CASSSKASGDNEQFF. Full variable domain (outside the CDR3, taken from reference TRBV18 and TRBJ2-1): NAGVMQNPRHLVRRRGQEARLRCSPMKGHSHVYWYRQLPEEGLKFMVYLQKENIIDESGMPKERFSAEFPKEGPSILRIQQVVRGDSAAYFCASSSKASGDNEQFFGPGTRLTVL.